Below, 7 T cell receptor beta chains from the same sample are listed, as sequenced in a study of cytomegalovirus exposure and HLA in healthy donors. Sequencing used immunoSEQ multiplex PCR; TCRdb keeps in-frame clones, though not all of them. The sample has about 67,000 clones, around 94% seen once; the top ten hold 0.55% to 0.8%. Sample: PBMCs. These receptors all stem from a woman aged 18-29 years in good health and CMV-seronegative.

This clone was seen only once. The DNA for the CDR3 is TGTGCCAGCAGTTCCTATGACAGGGCTTATGGCTACACCTTC. Its protein is CASSSYDRAYGYTF. The chain is built from TRBV6-5 and TRBJ1-2; TRBD1 matches 7 bases. Trimming removed 4 bases from V and 5 bases from J; junction bases left unmatched: 7. The length of the CDR3 is 14 residues. Germline V gene sequence: CDR1 MNHEY, CDR2 SVGAGI.

The chain joins TRBV9 to TRBJ2-6; 8 bases match TRBD1. The trim removed 4 bases at V and 4 bases at J, leaving 13 bases unmatched. The V gene's germline CDR1 is SGDLS and CDR2 YYNGEE. CDR3 length equals 18 residues. The CDR3 loop is CASSPRTGILRGANVLTF. DNA for the CDR3: TGTGCCAGCAGCCCCCGGACAGGGATCCTTAGGGGGGCCAACGTCCTGACTTTC. Complete variable domain (other parts from reference TRBV9 and TRBJ2-6): DSGVTQTPKHLITATGQRVTLRCSPRSGDLSVYWYQQSLDQGLQFLIQYYNGEERAKGNILERFSAQQFPDLHSELNLSSLELGDSALYFCASSPRTGILRGANVLTFGAGSRLTVL.

This clone was recorded a few times. The genes are TRBV28 and TRBJ1-1; 9 nucleotides line up with TRBD1. Germline V gene lookup returns CDR1 MDHEN and CDR2 SYDVKM. The CDR3 totals 15 residues. Trimming removed 6 bases from V and 1 base from J; junction bases left unmatched: 6. The CDR3 DNA reads TGTGCCAGCAGGTGGGACAGGGTAAGGAACACTGAAGCTTTCTTT. Translation: CASRWDRVRNTEAFF. The whole variable domain, filled in from reference TRBV28 and TRBJ1-1, reads DVKVTQSSRYLVKRTGEKVFLECVQDMDHENMFWYRQDPGLGLRLIYFSYDVKMKEKGDIPEGYSVSREKKERFSLILESASTNQTSMYLCASRWDRVRNTEAFFGQGTRLTVV.

The CDR3 DNA follows: TGTGCCAGCAGCTTAGTTCAGGGAAACACTGAAGCTTTCTTT. This encodes CASSLVQGNTEAFF. This rearrangement joins TRBV7-2 to TRBJ1-1, with TRBD1 as a possible D gene (5 bases). This CDR3 has 14 amino acids. Germline V gives CDR1 SGHTA, CDR2 FQGNSA. The V end was cut by 1 base, the J end by 2 bases, with 8 bases between.

The CDR3 DNA is TGTGCCAGCAGCTTACTCGCTGAAGCTTTCTTT. Protein: CASSLLAEAFF. The chain is built from TRBV7-2 and TRBJ1-1; D unresolved. CDR3 length: 11 amino acids. CDR1 and CDR2 (germline): SGHTA, FQGNSA. Trimming removed 2 bases at V and 6 bases at J, with 4 bases between.

This sequence joins TRBV6-1 and TRBJ1-1; D remains ambiguous. This CDR3 contains 14 residues. Between the trimmed V and J ends, which lost 1 base and 3 bases, there was a span of 9 bases. Looked up from germline, CDR1 is MNHNS and CDR2 is SASEGT. CDR3 nucleotide sequence: TGTGCCAGCAGTGAAGATTACAGAGACACTGAAGCTTTCTTT. It yields the protein CASSEDYRDTEAFF.

This chain uses TRBV18 with TRBJ2-7; D is perhaps TRBD1 (7 bases). Germline V gene lookup returns CDR1 KGHSH and CDR2 LQKENI. The V gene lost 6 bases and the J gene lost 4 bases, with 22 bases spanning the gap. This CDR3 has 16 amino acids. CDR3 region: CASSPQAAGGKYEQYF. DNA for the CDR3: TGTGCCAGCTCGCCCCAGGCGGCAGGGGGGAAGTACGAGCAGTACTTC.